Listed below are T cell receptor beta chains from one sample, sequenced in a study of blood T cell repertoires in COVID-19. Clones were sequenced by immunoSEQ multiplex PCR, and TCRdb holds only the in-frame ones, with some missing. The sample holds 200,000 to 250,000 clones, approximately 88% seen once. The specimen was peripheral blood. The receptors here all came from a man aged 55-75 years who had recovered from COVID-19. Both conserved end residues are part of each CDR3. Fields, in order: CDR3 DNA, CDR3 protein, V gene, clone size, D gene, J gene. A D gene is named only where the DNA matches it firmly. Size tells how often a clone was seen (once, few, many) or the class of an expanded clone, and some rows leave it out.

TGTGCCAGCAGAACCCCCCCGGGCGGGAGTCCGAACACCGGGGAGCTGTTTTTT,CASRTPPGGSPNTGELFF,TRBV7-2,-,TRBD2,TRBJ2-2
TGTGCCAGCAGCCGTACAGGGGGCAATCAGCCCCAGCATTTT,CASSRTGGNQPQHF,TRBV7-9,-,TRBD1,TRBJ1-5
TGCGCCAGCCACCTGGCGGGAGAGGGTAATGAGCAGTTCTTC,CASHLAGEGNEQFF,TRBV10-2,-,TRBD2,TRBJ2-1
TGTGCCAGTAGTATGATCGGGACAGGGTTGGGACAAAAACTGTTTTTT,CASSMIGTGLGQKLFF,TRBV19,-,TRBD1,TRBJ1-4
TGTGCCACCAGTGATCCGGGAGGGGGCGGCACAGATACGCAGTATTTT,CATSDPGGGGTDTQYF,TRBV24-1,-,-,TRBJ2-3
TGTGCCACCAGTGATAGTGTGGTTCGGTGGTTCTTC,CATSDSVVRWFF,TRBV24-1,-,-,TRBJ2-1
TGTGCCAGCAGCTTGGGTTACAGGGGGTCGATCTCTGGAAACACCATATATTTT,CASSLGYRGSISGNTIYF,TRBV5-8,-,TRBD1,TRBJ1-3
TGTGCCAGCAGTTACTCCGGGACAGGGGTGCCAGATACGCAGTATTTT,CASSYSGTGVPDTQYF,TRBV6-5,-,TRBD1,TRBJ2-3
TGCAGCGTTGGACAGGGAGGTAATGAAAAACTGTTTTTT,CSVGQGGNEKLFF,TRBV29-1,-,TRBD1,TRBJ1-4
TGTGCCAGCAGCCCTGGGACAGCTAGACTGAACACTGAAGCTTTCTTT,CASSPGTARLNTEAFF,TRBV14,-,TRBD1,TRBJ1-1
TGTGCCAGCAAGGGGGAAACGCTTAATTCACCCCTCCACTTT,CASKGETLNSPLHF,TRBV2,-,-,TRBJ1-6
TGTGCCAGCAGCGTAGGATGGGGACTGGGGACTGAAGCTTTCTTT,CASSVGWGLGTEAFF,TRBV9,-,-,TRBJ1-1
TGTGCCAGCAGCTCGGGGGTGACTAATGAAAAACTGTTTTTT,CASSSGVTNEKLFF,TRBV6-2/TRBV6-3,-,-,TRBJ1-4
TGTGCCAGCAGTTACGGGGGCAGGAACACTGAAGCTTTCTTT,CASSYGGRNTEAFF,TRBV6-7,-,-,TRBJ1-1
TGTGCCATCAGTGAGCGGGAGGGATCTGAAGCTTTCTTT,CAISEREGSEAFF,TRBV10-3,-,-,TRBJ1-1
TGCGCCAGCAGTCAATCTCGGTTAGACCTCGGGAGGAACCAGCCCCAGCATTTT,CASSQSRLDLGRNQPQHF,TRBV23-1,once,-,TRBJ1-5
TGCGCCAGCAGCCCCTCACACCGCAATCAGCCCCAGCATTTT,CASSPSHRNQPQHF,TRBV4-1,once,-,TRBJ1-5
TGCAGTGCTAGTCGGGGGGCCTACGAGCAGTACTTC,CSASRGAYEQYF,TRBV20-1,-,TRBD2,TRBJ2-7
TGCGCCAGCAGCCAAAGGGGACAGGCATCCTACGAGCAGTACTTC,CASSQRGQASYEQYF,TRBV5-1,few,TRBD1,TRBJ2-7
TGCGCCAGCAGCCAGGGGGGGCGGGAGGTCCAGTATTTT,CASSQGGREVQYF,TRBV4-3,-,TRBD2,TRBJ2-3
TGTGCCAGTAGACTGGCGGCAGGGGTCTACGAGCAGTACTTC,CASRLAAGVYEQYF,TRBV19,-,-,TRBJ2-7
TGTGCCAGCAGCGTTCGACTAGCGGGAGACGAGCAGTACTTC,CASSVRLAGDEQYF,TRBV3-1/TRBV3-2,-,TRBD2,TRBJ2-7
TGTGCCAGCAGACTATTCTGGGGCAGGGTCTCTGGAAACACCATATATTTT,CASRLFWGRVSGNTIYF,TRBV3-1/TRBV3-2,-,-,TRBJ1-3
TGTGCCAGCTCACCCCTGGCAGGCCCAGCGAACACCGGGGAGCTGTTTTTT,CASSPLAGPANTGELFF,TRBV18,-,-,TRBJ2-2
TGTGCCAGCAGCCGACAGGGGGGTGAAGCTTTCTTT,CASSRQGGEAFF,TRBV14,-,TRBD1,TRBJ1-1
TGTGCCAGCAGCTTGGAGGGGCGGAATTCACCCCTCCACTTT,CASSLEGRNSPLHF,TRBV5-5,few,-,TRBJ1-6
TGTGCCAGCAGCTCCTCGGCTAGCGGGTCGACAGATACGCAGTATTTT,CASSSSASGSTDTQYF,TRBV7-3,-,TRBD2,TRBJ2-3
TGTGCCAGCAGCCCTACAGGGGCCGGGGAGCTGTTTTTT,CASSPTGAGELFF,TRBV9,-,TRBD1,TRBJ2-2
TGTGCCATCAGTGATTCGGGGGGTGGCGGGGATACGCAGTATTTT,CAISDSGGGGDTQYF,TRBV10-3,-,TRBD2,TRBJ2-3
TGTGCCAGCAGTCTCTCCCGTTATGAGCAGTTCTTC,CASSLSRYEQFF,TRBV28,-,-,TRBJ2-1
TGTGCCAGCAGCTCCCCCGGTGGCACAGATACGCAGTATTTT,CASSSPGGTDTQYF,TRBV9,-,-,TRBJ2-3
TGTGCCTGGAGTGGGCTAGCGGGATTTGGTGGGGAGCTGTTTTTT,CAWSGLAGFGGELFF,TRBV30,-,TRBD2,TRBJ2-2
TGTGCCAGCAGCCAAGATTTGAGGGACACTGAAGCTTTCTTT,CASSQDLRDTEAFF,TRBV14,-,-,TRBJ1-1
TGTGCCAGCTCACCTCTACTAGCGGGAGTATACGAGCAGTACTTC,CASSPLLAGVYEQYF,TRBV18,-,TRBD2,TRBJ2-7
TGTGCCAGCAGCTCGACGAGGGGGAATGAGCAGTTCTTC,CASSSTRGNEQFF,TRBV7-3,-,-,TRBJ2-1
TGTGCCAGCAGTTCCCAGGTGGTAGCGGGAGGGGCAGAGACCCAGTACTTC,CASSSQVVAGGAETQYF,TRBV27,-,TRBD2,TRBJ2-5
TGTGCCAGCAGCTTAGGTGACAGGGGGTCCCAAGAGACCCAGTACTTC,CASSLGDRGSQETQYF,TRBV11-2,-,TRBD1,TRBJ2-5
TGCGCCAGCAGCTCCGGACAGGTCGGCACCGGGGAGCTGTTTTTT,CASSSGQVGTGELFF,TRBV5-1,once,TRBD1,TRBJ2-2
TGTGCCAGCTCGCTAGGGACAGATGGGTACAATGAGCAGTTCTTC,CASSLGTDGYNEQFF,TRBV18,-,TRBD1,TRBJ2-1
TGTGCCAGTAGTCGTAGGGAGGGTAATGAAAAACTGTTTTTT,CASSRREGNEKLFF,TRBV19,-,-,TRBJ1-4
TGTGCCATCAGACAGGGGGCTGGGGATGGCTACACCTTC,CAIRQGAGDGYTF,TRBV10-3,-,TRBD1,TRBJ1-2
TGCAGCTCCCGACAGACCATGAACACTGAAGCTTTCTTT,CSSRQTMNTEAFF,TRBV29-1,-,-,TRBJ1-1
TGTGCCAGTAGGGCAGACAATTACCATAGCAATCAGCCCCAGCATTTT,CASRADNYHSNQPQHF,TRBV19,-,-,TRBJ1-5
TGTGCCTGGAGTATCCCTCATGGCTACACCTTC,CAWSIPHGYTF,TRBV30,-,-,TRBJ1-2
TGTGCCAGCAGCCAACAGGGGTCCTACAACTATGGCTACACCTTC,CASSQQGSYNYGYTF,TRBV3-1/TRBV3-2,-,-,TRBJ1-2
TGTGCCAGCAGTTACAGACAGAGCAATCAGCCCCAGCATTTT,CASSYRQSNQPQHF,TRBV6-2/TRBV6-3,-,-,TRBJ1-5
TGTGCCAGCAGCCTGACAGGGAGCACCGGGGAGCTGTTTTTT,CASSLTGSTGELFF,TRBV5-4,once,TRBD1,TRBJ2-2
TGCGCCAGCAGCCCTCTAGCGGTGCGGGGGCCCTACGAGCAGTACTTC,CASSPLAVRGPYEQYF,TRBV4-1,-,-,TRBJ2-7
TGTGCCACCAGCAGAGATGGGGGGTCATATGGCTACACCTTC,CATSRDGGSYGYTF,TRBV15,-,-,TRBJ1-2
TGTGCCAGTAGTATTTTGGGGGCGAAAAACACTGAAGCTTTCTTT,CASSILGAKNTEAFF,TRBV19,-,-,TRBJ1-1
TGTGCCAGCAGTCGGCCCGGGGAGGGGCATGGCTACACCTTC,CASSRPGEGHGYTF,TRBV6-6,-,-,TRBJ1-2
TGTGCCAGCAGTTGGGATAGCGGGAGAAGCTACGAGCAGTACTTC,CASSWDSGRSYEQYF,TRBV6-2/TRBV6-3,-,TRBD2,TRBJ2-7
TGTGCCAGCAGTCGGACAGGGTCCTATGGCTACACCTTC,CASSRTGSYGYTF,TRBV27,few,TRBD1,TRBJ1-2
TGTGCCAGTAGTCAAGATAGCGGGACCTCTGGGGCCAACGTCCTGACTTTC,CASSQDSGTSGANVLTF,TRBV19,-,TRBD2,TRBJ2-6
TGTGCCAGTAGTATTCGGACAGTAAATACGATCACAGATACGCAGTATTTT,CASSIRTVNTITDTQYF,TRBV19,-,-,TRBJ2-3
TGTGCCAGCTCCGCGGGGGGCCCGGTAATCTACGGGGAGCTGTTTTTT,CASSAGGPVIYGELFF,TRBV7-2,-,TRBD2,TRBJ2-2
TGTGCCAGCAGCTTATACCAGGGGGCAGATACGCAGTATTTT,CASSLYQGADTQYF,TRBV7-3,-,TRBD1,TRBJ2-3
TGTGCCAGCAGCGCGGGGACGCAGGGAGGTCAGCCCCAGCATTTT,CASSAGTQGGQPQHF,TRBV9,-,-,TRBJ1-5